Reported below is one T cell receptor (beta chain). The antigen remains unidentified. This specimen comes from a study of cytomegalovirus exposure and HLA in healthy donors. Study conclusions and caveats: The tendency of first-cohort TCR clusters to co-occur in the roughly 130 validation repertoires was the finding of a later analysis.

The donors were members of the validation cohort, which comprised 90 to 150 subjects and was separate from the first cohort of around 700 subjects. The repertoire was sequenced with immunoSEQ multiplex PCR; TCRdb's copy has only in-frame clones and lacks some. The sample shows about 250,000 clones, about 83% of them seen only once. Trimming took 0 bases from V and 3 from J, leaving 15 bases between them. This CDR3 has 16 residues. Germline lookup yields CDR1 LGHNA and CDR2 YSLEER. V usage is TRBV4-3 and J usage is TRBJ2-7; possible D gene TRBD2, 6 bases. The specimen sequenced was PBMCs. The source of this sequence is a man aged 18 to 30 in good health and CMV-seronegative. The CDR3, as DNA: TGCGCCAGCAGCCAAGATTTGGGGGGAACCCTCTACGAGCAGTACTTC. Residues: CASSQDLGGTLYEQYF.